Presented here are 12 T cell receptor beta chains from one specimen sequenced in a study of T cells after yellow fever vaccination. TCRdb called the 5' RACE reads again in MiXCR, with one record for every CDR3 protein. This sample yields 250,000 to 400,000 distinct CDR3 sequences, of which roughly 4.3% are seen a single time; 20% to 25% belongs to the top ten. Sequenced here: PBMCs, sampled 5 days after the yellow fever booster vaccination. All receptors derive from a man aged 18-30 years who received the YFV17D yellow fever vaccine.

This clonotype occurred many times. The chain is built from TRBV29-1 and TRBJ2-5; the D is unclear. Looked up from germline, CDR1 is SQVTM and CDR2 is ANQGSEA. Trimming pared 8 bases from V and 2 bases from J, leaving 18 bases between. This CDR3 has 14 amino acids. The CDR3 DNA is TGCAGCTCCCGTCTGACACCCAGACAAGAGACCCAGTACTTC. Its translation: CSSRLTPRQETQYF.

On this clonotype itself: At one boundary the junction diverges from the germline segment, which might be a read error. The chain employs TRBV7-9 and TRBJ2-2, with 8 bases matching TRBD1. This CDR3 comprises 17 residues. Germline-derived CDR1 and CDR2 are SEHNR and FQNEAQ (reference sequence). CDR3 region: CASSSPGRDRNTRELFF. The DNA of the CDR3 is TGTGCCAGCAGCTCGCCCGGACGGGACAGGAACACCAGGGAGCTGTTTTTT.

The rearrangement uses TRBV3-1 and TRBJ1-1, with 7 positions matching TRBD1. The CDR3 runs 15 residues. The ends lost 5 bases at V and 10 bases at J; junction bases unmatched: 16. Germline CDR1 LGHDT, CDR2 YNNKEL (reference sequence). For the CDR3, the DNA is TGTGCCAGCAGCGGCGGGACAGATCATACCTTGGGAGCTTTCTTT. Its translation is CASSGGTDHTLGAFF.

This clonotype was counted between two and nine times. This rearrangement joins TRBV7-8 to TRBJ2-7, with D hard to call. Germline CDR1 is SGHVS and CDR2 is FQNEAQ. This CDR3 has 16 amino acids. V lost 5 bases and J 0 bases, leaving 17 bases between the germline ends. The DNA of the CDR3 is TGTGCCAGCAGCCCGAGGACCGGATACAGCTCCTACGAGCAGTACTTC. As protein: CASSPRTGYSSYEQYF.

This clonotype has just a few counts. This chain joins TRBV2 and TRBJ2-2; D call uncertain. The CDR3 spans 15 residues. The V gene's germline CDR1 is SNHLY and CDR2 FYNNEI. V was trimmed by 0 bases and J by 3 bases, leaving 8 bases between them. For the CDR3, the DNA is TGTGCCAGCAGTGAAGCGCTATCTCACACCGGGGAGCTGTTTTTT. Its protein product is CASSEALSHTGELFF. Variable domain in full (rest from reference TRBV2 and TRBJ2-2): EPEVTQTPSHQVTQMGQEVILRCVPISNHLYFYWYRQILGQKVEFLVSFYNNEISEKSEIFDDQFSVERPDGSNFTLKIRSTKLEDSAMYFCASSEALSHTGELFFGEGSRLTVL.

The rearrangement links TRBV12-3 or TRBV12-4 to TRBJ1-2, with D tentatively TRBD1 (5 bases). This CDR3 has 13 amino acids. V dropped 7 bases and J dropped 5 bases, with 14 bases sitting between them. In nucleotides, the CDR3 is TGTGCCAGCATGTCCCGGGGGGGGTATGGCTACACCTTC. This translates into CASMSRGGYGYTF.

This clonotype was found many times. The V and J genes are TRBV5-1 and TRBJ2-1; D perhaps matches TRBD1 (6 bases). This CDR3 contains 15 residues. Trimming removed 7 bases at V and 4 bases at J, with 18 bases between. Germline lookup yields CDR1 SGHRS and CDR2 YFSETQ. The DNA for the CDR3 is TGCGCCAGCCGTCCCCCCGGGACAAGGTACAATGAGCAGTTCTTC. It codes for CASRPPGTRYNEQFF. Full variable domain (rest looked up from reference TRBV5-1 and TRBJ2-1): KAGVTQTPRYLIKTRGQQVTLSCSPISGHRSVSWYQQTPGQGLQFLFEYFSETQRNKGNFPGRFSGRQFSNSRSEMNVSTLELGDSALYLCASRPPGTRYNEQFFGPGTRLTVL.

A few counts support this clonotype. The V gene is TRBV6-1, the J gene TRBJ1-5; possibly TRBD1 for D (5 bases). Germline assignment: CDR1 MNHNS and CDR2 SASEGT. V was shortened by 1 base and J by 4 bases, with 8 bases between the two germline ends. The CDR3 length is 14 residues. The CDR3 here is CASSEVWGNQPQHF. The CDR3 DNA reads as TGTGCCAGCAGTGAAGTTTGGGGGAATCAGCCCCAGCATTTT.

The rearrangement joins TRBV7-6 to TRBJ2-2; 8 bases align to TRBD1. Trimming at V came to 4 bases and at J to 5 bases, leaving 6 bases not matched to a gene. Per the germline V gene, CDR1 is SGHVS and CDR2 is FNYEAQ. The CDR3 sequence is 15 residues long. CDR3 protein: CASSSRTGRTGELFF. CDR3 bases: TGTGCCAGCAGCTCCCGGACAGGGAGGACCGGGGAGCTGTTTTTT.

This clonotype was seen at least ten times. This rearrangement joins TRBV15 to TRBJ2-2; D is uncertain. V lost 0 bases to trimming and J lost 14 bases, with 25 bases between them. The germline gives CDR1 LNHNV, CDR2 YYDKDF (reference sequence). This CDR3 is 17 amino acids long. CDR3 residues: CATSREPTTERSPVLFF. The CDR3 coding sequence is TGTGCCACCAGCAGAGAACCAACCACAGAGAGGAGCCCTGTCCTGTTTTTT.

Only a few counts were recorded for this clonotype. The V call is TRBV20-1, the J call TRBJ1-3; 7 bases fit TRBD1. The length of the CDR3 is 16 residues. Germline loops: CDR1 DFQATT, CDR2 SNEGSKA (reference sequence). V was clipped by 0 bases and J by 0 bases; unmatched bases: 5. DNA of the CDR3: TGCAGTGCTAGAGATTGGGGACAGCTCTCTGGAAACACCATATATTTT. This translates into CSARDWGQLSGNTIYF.

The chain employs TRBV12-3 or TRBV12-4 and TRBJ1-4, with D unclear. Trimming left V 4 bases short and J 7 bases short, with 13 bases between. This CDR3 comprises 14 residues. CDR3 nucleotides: TGTGCCAGCAGTTCGGGTTCTTTGGGTGAAAAACTGTTTTTT. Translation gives CASSSGSLGEKLFF.